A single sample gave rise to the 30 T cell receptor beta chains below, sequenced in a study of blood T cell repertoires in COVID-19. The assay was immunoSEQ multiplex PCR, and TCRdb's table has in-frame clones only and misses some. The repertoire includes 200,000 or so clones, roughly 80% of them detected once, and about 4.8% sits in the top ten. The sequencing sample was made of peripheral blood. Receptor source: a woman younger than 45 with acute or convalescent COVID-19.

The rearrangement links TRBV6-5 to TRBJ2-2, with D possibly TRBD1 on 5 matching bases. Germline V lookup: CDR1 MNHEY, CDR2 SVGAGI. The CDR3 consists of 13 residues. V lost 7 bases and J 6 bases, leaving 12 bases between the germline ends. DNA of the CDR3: TGTGCCAGCACAAACAGGTTTCCCGGGGAGCTGTTTTTT. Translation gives CASTNRFPGELFF.

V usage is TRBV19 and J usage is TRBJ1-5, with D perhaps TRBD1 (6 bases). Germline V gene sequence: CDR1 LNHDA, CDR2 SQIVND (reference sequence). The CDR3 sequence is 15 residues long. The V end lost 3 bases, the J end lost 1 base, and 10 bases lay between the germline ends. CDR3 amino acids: CASSIARGSNQPQHF. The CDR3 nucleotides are TGTGCCAGTAGTATTGCCAGGGGAAGCAATCAGCCCCAGCATTTT.

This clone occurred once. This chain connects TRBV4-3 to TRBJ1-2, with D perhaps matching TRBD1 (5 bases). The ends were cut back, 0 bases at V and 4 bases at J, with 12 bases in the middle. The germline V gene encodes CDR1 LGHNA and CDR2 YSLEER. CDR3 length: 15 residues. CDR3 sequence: CASSQDPGGGYGYTF. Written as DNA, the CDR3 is TGCGCCAGCAGCCAAGATCCCGGGGGAGGCTATGGCTACACCTTC.

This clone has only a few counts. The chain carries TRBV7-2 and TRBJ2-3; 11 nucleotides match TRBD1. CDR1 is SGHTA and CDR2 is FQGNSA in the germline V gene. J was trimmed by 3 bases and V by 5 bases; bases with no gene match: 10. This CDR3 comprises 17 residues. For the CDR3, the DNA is TGTGCCAGCAGCCCTCCCCGCGGGACAGGGGGGACAGATACGCAGTATTTT. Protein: CASSPPRGTGGTDTQYF.

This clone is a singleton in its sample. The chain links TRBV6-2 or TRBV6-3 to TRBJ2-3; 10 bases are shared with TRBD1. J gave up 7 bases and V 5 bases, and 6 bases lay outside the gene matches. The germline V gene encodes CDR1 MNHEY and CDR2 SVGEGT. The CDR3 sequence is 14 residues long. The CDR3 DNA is TGTGCCAGCAGTCGACAGGGGGCGAGGAATACGCAGTATTTT. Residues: CASSRQGARNTQYF.

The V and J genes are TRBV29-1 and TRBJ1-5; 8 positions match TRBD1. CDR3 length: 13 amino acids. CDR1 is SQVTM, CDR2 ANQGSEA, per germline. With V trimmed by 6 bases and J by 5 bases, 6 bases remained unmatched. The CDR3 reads CSVLAGGDQPQHF. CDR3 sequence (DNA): TGCAGCGTGCTCGCAGGGGGCGATCAGCCCCAGCATTTT. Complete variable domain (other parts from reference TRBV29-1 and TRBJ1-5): SAVISQKPSRDICQRGTSLTIQCQVDSQVTMMFWYRQQPGQSLTLIATANQGSEATYESGFVIDKFPISRPNLTFSTLTVSNMSPEDSSIYLCSVLAGGDQPQHFGDGTRLSIL.

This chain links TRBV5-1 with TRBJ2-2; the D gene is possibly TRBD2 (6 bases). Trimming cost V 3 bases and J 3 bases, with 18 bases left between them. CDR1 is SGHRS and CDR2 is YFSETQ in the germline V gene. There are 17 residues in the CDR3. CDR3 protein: CASSWGVGTQHTGELFF. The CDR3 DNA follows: TGCGCCAGCAGCTGGGGGGTTGGGACTCAACACACCGGGGAGCTGTTTTTT.

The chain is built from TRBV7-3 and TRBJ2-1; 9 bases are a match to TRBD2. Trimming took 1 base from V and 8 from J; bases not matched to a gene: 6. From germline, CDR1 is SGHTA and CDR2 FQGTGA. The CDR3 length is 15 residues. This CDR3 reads CASSLNPSGVDEQFF. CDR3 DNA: TGTGCCAGCAGCTTAAATCCTAGCGGGGTTGATGAGCAGTTCTTC.

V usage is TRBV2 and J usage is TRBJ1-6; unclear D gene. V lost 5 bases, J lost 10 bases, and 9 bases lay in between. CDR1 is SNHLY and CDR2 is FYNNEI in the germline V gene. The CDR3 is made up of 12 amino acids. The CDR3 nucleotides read TGTGCCAGCAGTACAGCCCCCTCACCCCTCCACTTT. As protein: CASSTAPSPLHF.

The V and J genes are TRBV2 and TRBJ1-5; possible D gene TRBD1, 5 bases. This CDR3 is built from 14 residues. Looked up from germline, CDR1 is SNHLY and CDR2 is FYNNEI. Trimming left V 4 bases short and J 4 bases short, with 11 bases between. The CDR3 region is CASSGFRENQPQHF. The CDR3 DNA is TGTGCCAGCAGTGGATTCAGGGAAAATCAGCCCCAGCATTTT.

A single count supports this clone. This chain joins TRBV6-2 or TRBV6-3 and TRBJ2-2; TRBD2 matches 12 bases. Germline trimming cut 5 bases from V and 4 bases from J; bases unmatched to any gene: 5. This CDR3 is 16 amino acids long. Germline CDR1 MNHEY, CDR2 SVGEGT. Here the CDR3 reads CASSAMGLAGTGELFF. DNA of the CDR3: TGTGCCAGCAGTGCGATGGGACTAGCGGGCACCGGGGAGCTGTTTTTT.

This CDR3 is CASSFSGVRYGYTF. CDR3 in DNA: TGTGCCAGCAGTTTCTCGGGGGTCCGCTATGGCTACACCTTC. The gene calls are TRBV28 and TRBJ1-2; a possible D gene is TRBD1 (5 bases). The CDR3 is 14 amino acids. Trimming shortened V by 3 bases and J by 4 bases, and 12 bases separated the two germline ends. The germline V gene encodes CDR1 MDHEN and CDR2 SYDVKM.

Here the CDR3 DNA reads TGTGCCAGCAGACGTGGAACAGGGGGCGCCCACTATGGCTACACCTTC. It specifies CASRRGTGGAHYGYTF. The chain couples TRBV5-5 to TRBJ1-2, with 9 bases fitting TRBD1. The V gene's germline CDR1 is SGHKS and CDR2 YYEKEE (reference sequence). J was trimmed by 3 bases and V by 5 bases; bases with no gene match: 11. This CDR3 comprises 16 residues.

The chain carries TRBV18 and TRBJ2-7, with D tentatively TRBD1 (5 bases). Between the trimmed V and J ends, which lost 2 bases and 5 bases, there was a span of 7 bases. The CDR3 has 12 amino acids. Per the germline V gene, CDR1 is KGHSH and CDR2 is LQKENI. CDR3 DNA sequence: TGTGCCAGCTCACCAAACAGGAACGAGCAGTACTTC. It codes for CASSPNRNEQYF.

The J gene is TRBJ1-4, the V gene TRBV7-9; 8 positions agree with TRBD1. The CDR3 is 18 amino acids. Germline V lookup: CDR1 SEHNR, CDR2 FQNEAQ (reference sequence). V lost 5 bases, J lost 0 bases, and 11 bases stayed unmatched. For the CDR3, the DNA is TGTGCCAGCAGCCCCTTGGGACAGGATCCTGCAACTAATGAAAAACTGTTTTTT. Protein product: CASSPLGQDPATNEKLFF.

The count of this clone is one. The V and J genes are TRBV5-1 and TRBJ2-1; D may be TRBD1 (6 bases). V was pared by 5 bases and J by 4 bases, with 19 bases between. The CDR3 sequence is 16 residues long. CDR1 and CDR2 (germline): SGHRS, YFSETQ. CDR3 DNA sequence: TGCGCCAGCAGGCCAAAACAGGGTTCATCTTACAATGAGCAGTTCTTC. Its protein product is CASRPKQGSSYNEQFF.

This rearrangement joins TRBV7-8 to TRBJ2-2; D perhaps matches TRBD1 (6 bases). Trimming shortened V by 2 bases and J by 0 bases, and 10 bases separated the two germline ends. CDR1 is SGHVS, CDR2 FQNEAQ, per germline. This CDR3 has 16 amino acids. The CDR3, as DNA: TGTGCCAGCAGCTTACGCAGGGGCGCGAACACCGGGGAGCTGTTTTTT. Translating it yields CASSLRRGANTGELFF.

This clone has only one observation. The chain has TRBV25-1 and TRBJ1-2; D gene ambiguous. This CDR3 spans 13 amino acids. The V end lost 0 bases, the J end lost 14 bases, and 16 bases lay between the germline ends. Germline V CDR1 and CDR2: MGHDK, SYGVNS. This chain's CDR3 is CASSEYTDRSVTF. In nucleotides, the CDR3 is TGTGCCAGCAGTGAATATACAGACCGTTCGGTTACCTTC.

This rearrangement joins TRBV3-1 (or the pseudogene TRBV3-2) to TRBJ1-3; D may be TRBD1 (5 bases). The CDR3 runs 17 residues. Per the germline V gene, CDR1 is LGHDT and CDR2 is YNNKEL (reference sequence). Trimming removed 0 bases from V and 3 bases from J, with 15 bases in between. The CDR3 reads CASSQDHWTKFGNTIYF. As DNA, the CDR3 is TGTGCCAGCAGCCAAGATCATTGGACAAAGTTTGGAAACACCATATATTTT.

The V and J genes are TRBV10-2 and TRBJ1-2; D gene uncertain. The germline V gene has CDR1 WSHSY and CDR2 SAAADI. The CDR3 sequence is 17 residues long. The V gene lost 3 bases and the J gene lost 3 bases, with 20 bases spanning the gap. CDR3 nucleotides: TGCGCCAGCAGTGATCCTCCCGGCGGCGCCAGTGACTATGGCTACACCTTC. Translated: CASSDPPGGASDYGYTF.

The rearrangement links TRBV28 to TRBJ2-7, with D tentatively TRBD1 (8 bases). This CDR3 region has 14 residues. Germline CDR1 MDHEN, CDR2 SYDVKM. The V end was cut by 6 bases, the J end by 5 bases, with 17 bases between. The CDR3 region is CASRGQGGNNEQYF. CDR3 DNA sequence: TGTGCCAGCAGAGGACAGGGAGGGAATAACGAGCAGTACTTC. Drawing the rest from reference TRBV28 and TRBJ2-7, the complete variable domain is DVKVTQSSRYLVKRTGEKVFLECVQDMDHENMFWYRQDPGLGLRLIYFSYDVKMKEKGDIPEGYSVSREKKERFSLILESASTNQTSMYLCASRGQGGNNEQYFGPGTRLTVT.

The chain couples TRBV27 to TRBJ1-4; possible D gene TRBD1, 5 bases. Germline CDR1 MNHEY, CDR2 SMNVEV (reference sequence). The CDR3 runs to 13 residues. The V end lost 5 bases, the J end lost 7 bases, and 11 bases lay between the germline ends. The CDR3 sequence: CASSPRQGEKLFF. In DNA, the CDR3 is TGTGCCAGCAGTCCCAGGCAGGGTGAAAAACTGTTTTTT. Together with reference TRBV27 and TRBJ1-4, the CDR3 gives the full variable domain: EAQVTQNPRYLITVTGKKLTVTCSQNMNHEYMSWYRQDPGLGLRQIYYSMNVEVTDKGDVPEGYKVSRKEKRNFPLILESPSPNQTSLYFCASSPRQGEKLFFGSGTQLSVL.

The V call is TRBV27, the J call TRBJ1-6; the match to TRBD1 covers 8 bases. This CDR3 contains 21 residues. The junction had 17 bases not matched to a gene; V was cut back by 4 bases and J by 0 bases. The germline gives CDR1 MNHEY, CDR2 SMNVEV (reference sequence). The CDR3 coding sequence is TGTGCCAGCAGTTCCGACAGGGGTGGCCTAATCCTAAGCTCCTATAATTCACCCCTCCACTTT. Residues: CASSSDRGGLILSSYNSPLHF.

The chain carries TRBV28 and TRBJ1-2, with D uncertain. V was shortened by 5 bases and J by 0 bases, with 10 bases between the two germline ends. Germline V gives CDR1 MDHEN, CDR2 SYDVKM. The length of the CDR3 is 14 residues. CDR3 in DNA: TGTGCCAGCAGTGATCCGTTAGCTAACTATGGCTACACCTTC. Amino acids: CASSDPLANYGYTF.

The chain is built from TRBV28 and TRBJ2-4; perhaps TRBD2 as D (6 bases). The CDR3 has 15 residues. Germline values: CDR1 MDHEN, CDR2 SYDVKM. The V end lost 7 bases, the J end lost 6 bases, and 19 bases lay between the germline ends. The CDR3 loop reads CASNRSGTRGNIQYF. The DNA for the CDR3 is TGTGCCAGCAATCGCTCCGGGACTCGGGGAAACATTCAGTACTTC.

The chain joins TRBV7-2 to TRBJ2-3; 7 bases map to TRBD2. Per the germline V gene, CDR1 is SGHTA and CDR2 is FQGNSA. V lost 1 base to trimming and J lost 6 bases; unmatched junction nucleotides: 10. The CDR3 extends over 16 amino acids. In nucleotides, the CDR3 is TGTGCCAGCAGCTTAGTATCGACTAGCAAGGTGGATACGCAGTATTTT. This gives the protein CASSLVSTSKVDTQYF.

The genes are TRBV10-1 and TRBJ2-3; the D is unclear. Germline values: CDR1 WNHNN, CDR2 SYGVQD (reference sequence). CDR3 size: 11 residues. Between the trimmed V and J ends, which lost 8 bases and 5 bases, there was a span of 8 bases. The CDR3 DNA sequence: TGCGCCAGCTCAATCGGAGATACGCAGTATTTT. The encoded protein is CASSIGDTQYF.

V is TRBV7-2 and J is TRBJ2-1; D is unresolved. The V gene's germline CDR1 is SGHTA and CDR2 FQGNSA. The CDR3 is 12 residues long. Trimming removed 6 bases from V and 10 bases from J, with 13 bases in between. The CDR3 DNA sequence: TGTGCCAGCAGTCGCATCGGTCTGGAGCAGTTCTTC. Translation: CASSRIGLEQFF.

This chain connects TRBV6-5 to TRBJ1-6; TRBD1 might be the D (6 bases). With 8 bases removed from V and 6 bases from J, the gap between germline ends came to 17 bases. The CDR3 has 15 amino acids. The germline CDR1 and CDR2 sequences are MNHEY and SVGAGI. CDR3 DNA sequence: TGTGCCAGCTATGAATCAGGGGCGGTTAATTCACCCCTCCACTTT. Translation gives CASYESGAVNSPLHF.

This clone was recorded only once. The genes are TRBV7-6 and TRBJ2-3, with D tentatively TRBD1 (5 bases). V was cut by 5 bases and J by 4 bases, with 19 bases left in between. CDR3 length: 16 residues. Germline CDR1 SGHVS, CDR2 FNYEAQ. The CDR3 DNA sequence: TGTGCCAGCAGCCTATGGGCGGCAGGGCCCCCAGATACGCAGTATTTT. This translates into CASSLWAAGPPDTQYF. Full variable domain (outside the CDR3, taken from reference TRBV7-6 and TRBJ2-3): GAGVSQSPRYKVTKRGQDVALRCDPISGHVSLYWYRQALGQGPEFLTYFNYEAQQDKSGLPNDRFSAERPEGSISTLTIQRTEQRDSAMYRCASSLWAAGPPDTQYFGPGTRLTVL.